The following is a TCR beta chain sequence with its context. TCRalpha and TCRbeta libraries used 5'RACE with constant-segment primers and UMIs. TCRdb re-analysed the 5' RACE reads in MiXCR, keeping a single row per CDR3 protein. The repertoire consists of fewer than 700,000 distinct CDR3 sequences, with about a sixth occurring once and the leading ten covering 12%. The entry originates in a study of T-cell memory formation after mild COVID-19. V lost 3 bases to trimming and J lost 2 bases; unmatched junction nucleotides: 8. From germline, CDR1 is SGHRS and CDR2 YFSETQ. The CDR3 length is 16 residues. This TCR derives from an adult woman who had mild COVID-19 (a few samples of this study predate the infection). Cell type and time point are not known. This rearrangement joins TRBV5-1 to TRBJ2-5; 9 nucleotides agree with TRBD2. Sequencing input: PBMCs or a T cell subset sorted from them (not recorded which). CDR3 nucleotide sequence: TGCGCCAGCAGCTCCTACGGGACTAGCAGACAAGAGACCCAGTACTTC. Its protein is CASSSYGTSRQETQYF.